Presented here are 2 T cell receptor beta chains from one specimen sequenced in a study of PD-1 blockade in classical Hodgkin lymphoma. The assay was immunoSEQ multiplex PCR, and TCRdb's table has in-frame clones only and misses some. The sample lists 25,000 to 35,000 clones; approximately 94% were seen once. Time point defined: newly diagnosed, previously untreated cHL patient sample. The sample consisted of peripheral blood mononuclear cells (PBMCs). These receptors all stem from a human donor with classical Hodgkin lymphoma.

CDR3 sequence reads: CASSPGSWYTEAFF. CDR3 in DNA: TGTGCCAGCTCACCAGGCTCGTGGTACACTGAAGCTTTCTTT. This rearrangement joins TRBV18 to TRBJ1-1; D remains unclear. CDR1 and CDR2 from the germline V gene are KGHSH and LQKENI. Trimming shortened V by 2 bases and J by 3 bases, and 10 bases separated the two germline ends. The CDR3 is made up of 14 amino acids.

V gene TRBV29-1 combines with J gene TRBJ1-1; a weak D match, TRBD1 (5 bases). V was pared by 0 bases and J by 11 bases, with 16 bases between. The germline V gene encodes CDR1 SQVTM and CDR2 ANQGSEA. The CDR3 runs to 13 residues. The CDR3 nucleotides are TGCAGCGTTGAAGATCCCCAGAACCCAGGGGCTTTCTTT. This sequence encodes CSVEDPQNPGAFF.